This T cell receptor (beta chain) came from a study of cytomegalovirus exposure and HLA in healthy donors. Study observations and caveats: The study designated 150 or so TCR beta chains cytomegalovirus-associated. Excluded: some indistinguishable V segments such as TRBV6-2 and TRBV6-3.

The CDR3 is 12 residues long. CDR1 and CDR2 from the germline V gene are MNHNY and SVGAGI (reference sequence). With V trimmed by 8 bases and J by 3 bases, 4 bases remained unmatched. This clone was seen more than once but under ten times. Its antigen is as yet unknown. A multiplex PCR was run with 60 Vbeta primers and 13 Jbeta primers. Method: immunoSEQ multiplex PCR; TCRdb's copy keeps in-frame clones and lacks some. Here the sample spans approximately 160,000 clones, around 80% being singletons. The sequencing sample was made of PBMCs. The chain uses TRBV6-6 and TRBJ2-7; 7 bases are shared with TRBD2. This receptor was taken from a man in his late teens or twenties in good health and CMV-seronegative. The DNA of the CDR3 is TGTGCCAGCGGGGAGGGGTTCTACGAGCAGTACTTC. Translated, it gives CASGEGFYEQYF.